One and the same sample provided the 23 T cell receptor beta chains below, sequenced in a study of T cell repertoires in cytomegalovirus infection. TCRdb passed the reads through MiXCR, listing each CDR3 protein once. The sample includes around 430,000 distinct CDR3 sequences, 40% to 50% seen only once; the top ten take about 39%. No antigens are known for them. Material: cultured PBMCs, obtained from culture after CMV antigen stimulation. The receptors originated from a human donor in good health (CMV status not recorded). Some clones in this sample may be carry-over from other donors' samples.

The chain recombines TRBV20-1 with TRBJ2-3, with a possible D match to TRBD1 (6 bases). CDR3 length: 17 residues. Trimming took off 5 bases at V and 3 bases at J, with 24 bases between the two ends. In germline, CDR1 is DFQATT, CDR2 SNEGSKA (reference sequence). The DNA for the CDR3 is TGCAGTGCTTCAGACTTCAGGACAGCGTCGGTTACAGATACGCAGTATTTT. This encodes CSASDFRTASVTDTQYF.

The chain combines TRBV20-1 with TRBJ2-1; 7 nucleotides align to TRBD2. The CDR3 runs 16 residues. Trimming removed 0 bases from V and 2 bases from J; junction bases left unmatched: 7. Germline values: CDR1 DFQATT, CDR2 SNEGSKA (reference sequence). The DNA of the CDR3 is TGCAGTGCTAGAGATGGGAGGGCCAACACCTACAATGAGCAGTTCTTC. Its protein is CSARDGRANTYNEQFF.

This clonotype was seen many times. J is TRBJ1-1 and V is TRBV19; no definite D call. Trimming cost V 4 bases and J 4 bases, with 10 bases left between them. CDR1 and CDR2 from the germline V gene are LNHDA and SQIVND (reference sequence). The CDR3 covers 13 residues. CDR3 bases: TGTGCCAGTAGTAATGGTCGTTTCACTGAAGCTTTCTTT. The encoded protein is CASSNGRFTEAFF.

This clonotype was recorded a few times. This rearrangement joins TRBV2 to TRBJ2-7, with unresolved D. V dropped 0 bases and J dropped 7 bases, with 10 bases sitting between them. The germline CDR1 and CDR2 sequences are SNHLY and FYNNEI. The CDR3 totals 13 residues. The CDR3 coding sequence is TGTGCCAGCAGTGAAGCGCGAGGTAGGGAGCAGTACTTC. Its translation is CASSEARGREQYF.

J is TRBJ2-1 and V is TRBV11-2; TRBD2 agrees at 8 bases. J lost 6 bases, V lost 1 base, and 14 bases had no gene match. The germline V gene encodes CDR1 SGHAT and CDR2 FQNNGV. The CDR3 sequence is 18 residues long. CDR3 bases: TGTGCCAGCAGCTTAGCTCCCGAGCGGGGGAGCCTAGGCAATGAGCAGTTCTTC. Protein sequence: CASSLAPERGSLGNEQFF.

In this sample, this clonotype turned up a few times. The chain is built from TRBV20-1 and TRBJ2-1; D is undetermined. CDR1 is DFQATT and CDR2 is SNEGSKA in the germline V gene (reference sequence). This CDR3 contains 13 residues. The V and J ends lost 2 bases and 1 base respectively, with 6 bases between them. CDR3: CSARTPSYNEQFF. Written as DNA, the CDR3 is TGCAGTGCTAGAACCCCATCCTACAATGAGCAGTTCTTC.

The rearrangement links TRBV6-8 to TRBJ1-5; the D gene is possibly TRBD1 (6 bases). The CDR3 extends over 18 amino acids. Germline loops: CDR1 MNHGY, CDR2 SAAAGT. Trimming stripped 2 bases from V and 3 bases from J, with 20 bases between. Here the CDR3 reads CASSYPREGGGHNQPQHF. Written as DNA, the CDR3 is TGTGCCAGCAGTTACCCGAGGGAGGGGGGAGGCCACAATCAGCCCCAGCATTTT.

This chain connects TRBV4-1 to TRBJ2-5; D ambiguous. The CDR3 consists of 17 residues. In germline, CDR1 is MGHRA, CDR2 YSYEKL. Trimming pared 0 bases from V and 5 bases from J, leaving 19 bases between. CDR3 sequence: CASSQDLVGPLKETQYF. The CDR3 DNA is TGCGCCAGCAGCCAAGATTTGGTCGGGCCCCTCAAGGAGACCCAGTACTTC.

This clonotype came up a few times. V gene TRBV12-3 or TRBV12-4 combines with J gene TRBJ2-2; tentatively, D is TRBD2 (6 bases). CDR3 length equals 15 residues. Between the trimmed V and J ends, which lost 7 bases and 0 bases, there was a span of 12 bases. The CDR3 bases are TGTGCCAGCAAGCAGGCGGGACCGAACACCGGGGAGCTGTTTTTT. It codes for CASKQAGPNTGELFF.

The V gene is TRBV6-6, the J gene TRBJ1-4, with D perhaps TRBD1 (5 bases). This CDR3 region has 14 residues. Between the trimmed V and J ends, which lost 2 bases and 8 bases, there was a span of 12 bases. Germline V gives CDR1 MNHNY, CDR2 SVGAGI (reference sequence). The CDR3: CASSYLAGSEKLFF. The DNA of the CDR3 is TGTGCCAGCAGTTACCTGGCAGGGTCCGAAAAACTGTTTTTT.

The chain carries TRBV12-5 and TRBJ2-1; 8 positions match TRBD2. Germline CDR1 is LGHNT and CDR2 is FRNRAP. The length of the CDR3 is 15 residues. The J segment lost 7 bases and the V segment lost 1 base, leaving 6 bases of the junction unmatched. Written as DNA, the CDR3 is TGTGCTAGTGGTTTGGCCCCAGCGGGGGAGAATGAGCAGTTCTTC. Translation gives CASGLAPAGENEQFF.

The chain uses TRBV7-2 and TRBJ2-5; TRBD2 matches 10 bases. Germline CDR1 SGHTA, CDR2 FQGNSA. V lost 5 bases, J lost 2 bases, and 8 bases stayed unmatched. CDR3 length: 16 amino acids. The CDR3: CASSLGLAAEQETQYF. As DNA, the CDR3 is TGTGCCAGCAGCCTCGGACTAGCGGCTGAACAAGAGACCCAGTACTTC.

The genes are TRBV7-9 and TRBJ2-5; the D is unclear. The CDR3 totals 13 residues. The ends were cut back, 5 bases at V and 2 bases at J, with 9 bases in the middle. Germline V gene data show CDR1 as SEHNR and CDR2 as FQNEAQ (reference sequence). This chain's CDR3 is CASSPDGQETQYF. In DNA form, the CDR3 reads TGTGCCAGCAGCCCGGACGGTCAAGAGACCCAGTACTTC.

This clonotype appeared a few times. This chain uses TRBV4-1 with TRBJ2-6; TRBD1 aligns across 10 bases. J was trimmed by 1 base and V by 3 bases; bases with no gene match: 9. The CDR3 has 19 residues. CDR1 is MGHRA, CDR2 YSYEKL, per germline. Written as DNA, the CDR3 is TGCGCCAGCAGCCAGGGGGGGGACAGGGGTTTATCTGGGGCCAACGTCCTGACTTTC. Its protein is CASSQGGDRGLSGANVLTF.

The chain has TRBV6-2 or TRBV6-3 and TRBJ1-5; no clear D gene. The V end lost 0 bases, the J end lost 6 bases, and 15 bases lay between the germline ends. CDR3 size: 16 residues. Germline V lookup: CDR1 MNHEY, CDR2 SVGEGT. As DNA, the CDR3 is TGTGCCAGCAGTTACTCGATGGGTTTTACGAGTCAGCCCCAGCATTTT. Amino acids: CASSYSMGFTSQPQHF.

This clonotype showed up just a few times. The rearrangement joins TRBV7-2 to TRBJ1-5; TRBD1 agrees at 8 bases. Germline-derived CDR1 and CDR2 are SGHTA and FQGNSA. The CDR3 contains 15 residues. J lost 7 bases, V lost 6 bases, and 11 bases had no gene match. Written as DNA, the CDR3 is TGTGCCAGCAGTACGGACAGGGAGCCTTCGCAGCCCCAGCATTTT. Its protein product is CASSTDREPSQPQHF. Together with reference TRBV7-2 and TRBJ1-5, the CDR3 gives the full variable domain: GAGVSQSPSNKVTEKGKDVELRCDPISGHTALYWYRQSLGQGLEFLIYFQGNSAPDKSGLPSDRFSAERTGGSVSTLTIQRTQQEDSAVYLCASSTDREPSQPQHFGDGTRLSIL.

This clonotype was counted between two and nine times. J is TRBJ1-4 and V is TRBV12-3 or TRBV12-4; 11 bases align to TRBD1. V dropped 5 bases and J dropped 8; count of bases not matched to a gene: 7. The CDR3 runs to 15 residues. The CDR3 nucleotides read TGTGCCAGCAGTCGGACAGGGGGCGTACGGGAAAAACTGTTTTTT. Amino acid sequence: CASSRTGGVREKLFF.

This clonotype has just a few counts. The chain is built from TRBV7-2 and TRBJ1-5, with a possible D match to TRBD1 (5 bases). CDR3 length equals 16 residues. Germline loops: CDR1 SGHTA, CDR2 FQGNSA. V dropped 5 bases and J dropped 3 bases, with 17 bases sitting between them. CDR3 residues: CASSGAPTAANQPQHF. CDR3 sequence (DNA): TGTGCCAGCAGCGGAGCCCCGACAGCGGCCAATCAGCCCCAGCATTTT. Variable domain in full (rest from reference TRBV7-2 and TRBJ1-5): GAGVSQSPSNKVTEKGKDVELRCDPISGHTALYWYRQSLGQGLEFLIYFQGNSAPDKSGLPSDRFSAERTGGSVSTLTIQRTQQEDSAVYLCASSGAPTAANQPQHFGDGTRLSIL.

V is TRBV4-1 and J is TRBJ2-7; 7 bases match TRBD2. The ends lost 3 bases at V and 2 bases at J; junction bases unmatched: 4. CDR1 and CDR2 (germline): MGHRA, YSYEKL. The CDR3 is made up of 14 amino acids. The CDR3 DNA is TGCGCCAGCAGCCAGTCAGGACTAGCCTACGAGCAGTACTTC. Amino acids: CASSQSGLAYEQYF.

The chain has TRBV7-8 and TRBJ1-4; 7 bases are a match to TRBD1. The CDR3 length is 19 residues. CDR1 is SGHVS, CDR2 FQNEAQ, per germline. The V segment lost 6 bases and the J segment 0 bases; nucleotides outside the gene matches: 16. The CDR3 DNA is TGTGCCAGCAGTTCGTTAGCTTGGACAGGAGGATCAACTAATGAAAAACTGTTTTTT. Translation: CASSSLAWTGGSTNEKLFF.

A few counts support this clonotype. V gene TRBV7-2 combines with J gene TRBJ2-2; 9 bases are a match to TRBD2. With V trimmed by 3 bases and J by 4 bases, 12 bases remained unmatched. This CDR3 spans 18 amino acids. Looked up from germline, CDR1 is SGHTA and CDR2 is FQGNSA. Here the CDR3 reads CASSFASGTRGITGELFF. As DNA, the CDR3 is TGTGCCAGCAGCTTCGCTAGCGGGACCCGAGGGATCACCGGGGAGCTGTTTTTT.

The V gene is TRBV2, the J gene TRBJ1-5; 7 bases fit TRBD1. V shed 5 bases and J 7 bases; nucleotides not matched to a gene: 5. The germline V gene has CDR1 SNHLY and CDR2 FYNNEI. The CDR3 is made up of 13 amino acids. CDR3 in DNA: TGTGCCAGCAGTCCACAGGGGCTGCAGCCCCAGCATTTT. The encoded protein is CASSPQGLQPQHF. Full variable domain (rest looked up from reference TRBV2 and TRBJ1-5): EPEVTQTPSHQVTQMGQEVILRCVPISNHLYFYWYRQILGQKVEFLVSFYNNEISEKSEIFDDQFSVERPDGSNFTLKIRSTKLEDSAMYFCASSPQGLQPQHFGDGTRLSIL.

V is TRBV2 and J is TRBJ1-2; D possibly corresponds to TRBD1 (5 bases). The CDR3 extends over 14 amino acids. Germline CDR1 reads SNHLY; CDR2 reads FYNNEI. V shed 2 bases and J shed 4 bases, with 11 bases lying between them. The DNA for the CDR3 is TGTGCCAGCAGTGAATCGTGGGGCCTCTATGGCTACACCTTC. It encodes CASSESWGLYGYTF.